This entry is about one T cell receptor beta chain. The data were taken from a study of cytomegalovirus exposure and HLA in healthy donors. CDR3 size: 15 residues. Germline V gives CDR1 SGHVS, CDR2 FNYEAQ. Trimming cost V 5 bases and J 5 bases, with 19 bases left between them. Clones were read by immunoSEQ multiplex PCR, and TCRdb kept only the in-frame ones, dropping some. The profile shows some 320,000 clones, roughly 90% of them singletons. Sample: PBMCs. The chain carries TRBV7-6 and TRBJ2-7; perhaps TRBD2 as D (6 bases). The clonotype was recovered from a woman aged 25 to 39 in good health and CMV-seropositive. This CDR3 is CASSPTRDSHHEQYF. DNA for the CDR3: TGTGCCAGCAGCCCGACCCGGGACTCCCACCACGAGCAGTACTTC.